This T cell receptor beta chain was sequenced during a study of tumor-infiltrating lymphocytes in localized non-small cell lung cancer. With regard to this clone: In the same sample, other DNA sequences code for this CDR3.

Trimming cost V 0 bases and J 1 base, with 7 bases left between them. This CDR3 spans 14 amino acids. CDR1 is SGHRS, CDR2 YFSETQ, per germline. Sequencing used immunoSEQ multiplex PCR; TCRdb keeps in-frame clones, though not all of them. Of about 8,400 clones in the sample, 65% to 85% are singletons; the top ten hold around an eighth. The J gene is TRBJ1-2, the V gene TRBV5-1, with no clear D. The source of this sequence is a human donor with non-small cell lung cancer. Sequences were obtained from uninvolved lung tissue not adjacent to the tumor. As DNA, the CDR3 is TGCGCCAGCAGCTTGGAGTCCGTTAACTATGGCTACACCTTC. Translation gives CASSLESVNYGYTF.